These T cell receptor beta chains were read from a single sample in a study of cytomegalovirus exposure and HLA in healthy donors. Clones were read by immunoSEQ multiplex PCR, and TCRdb kept only the in-frame ones, dropping some. The sample records 160,000 or so clones, roughly 79% being singletons. What was sequenced was PBMCs. The receptors stem from a woman younger than 35 in good health and CMV-seropositive. Both conserved end residues are part of each CDR3. D genes are given only for firm matches. Not every row has a clone size; where given, it reads once, few, many or a size class.

CASGPIGSGNTIYF | TGTGCCAGCGGGCCGATCGGCTCTGGAAACACCATATATTTT | TRBJ1-3 | . | TRBV13 | .
CASSPRQGTEAFF | TGTGCCAGCAGTCCACGCCAGGGCACTGAAGCTTTCTTT | TRBJ1-1 | . | TRBV7-3 | .
CASSQEPLAEQYF | TGCGCCAGCAGCCAAGAGCCCTTAGCGGAGCAGTACTTC | TRBJ2-7 | . | TRBV4-1 | .
CASSQDIDQGPGETQYF | TGCGCCAGCAGCCAAGATATTGACCAGGGGCCCGGGGAGACCCAGTACTTC | TRBJ2-5 | . | TRBV4-3 | .
CASSPGQGGWDYGYTF | TGTGCCAGCAGCCCCGGACAGGGAGGGTGGGACTATGGCTACACCTTC | TRBJ1-2 | TRBD1 | TRBV7-9 | .
CASSQIIEYNEQFF | TGCGCCAGCAGCCAAATAATAGAGTACAATGAGCAGTTCTTC | TRBJ2-1 | . | TRBV4-3 | once
CASSQGDTGLTLTEAFF | TGCGCCAGCAGCCAAGGGGACACAGGGCTCACACTTACTGAAGCTTTCTTT | TRBJ1-1 | . | TRBV4-1 | .
CASSFLGQSYEQYF | TGTGCCAGCAGTTTCCTCGGACAGTCGTACGAGCAGTACTTC | TRBJ2-7 | . | TRBV27 | .
CATSRVGGGGNTIYF | TGTGCCACCAGCAGAGTTGGGGGCGGTGGAAACACCATATATTTT | TRBJ1-3 | . | TRBV15 | .
CASSLIGQAYEQYF | TGTGCCAGCAGCCTAATTGGACAGGCTTACGAGCAGTACTTC | TRBJ2-7 | TRBD1 | TRBV7-6 | .
CASSLSGFREETQYF | TGCGCCAGCAGCTTGTCAGGGTTTCGGGAAGAGACCCAGTACTTC | TRBJ2-5 | . | TRBV5-1 | few
CASSRRLVGTDTQYF | TGCGCCAGCAGTCGTAGACTAGTAGGCACAGATACGCAGTATTTT | TRBJ2-3 | . | TRBV10-1 | .
CASSLVGPGAYEQYF | TGTGCCAGCAGCTTAGTCGGGCCCGGGGCCTACGAGCAGTACTTC | TRBJ2-7 | . | TRBV7-9 | .
CASSITGSGANVLTF | TGTGCCAGTAGTATTACGGGGAGCGGGGCCAACGTCCTGACTTTC | TRBJ2-6 | . | TRBV19 | .
CASSKEGAGSSYNSPLHF | TGTGCCAGCAGCAAAGAGGGGGCAGGGAGCTCCTATAATTCACCCCTCCACTTT | TRBJ1-6 | . | TRBV21-1 | .
CASSSRGSGNTEAFF | TGTGCCAGCAGCTCGAGGGGGTCAGGGAACACTGAAGCTTTCTTT | TRBJ1-1 | . | TRBV13 | few
CASSLARLGLRVHTDTQYF | TGTGCCAGCAGCTTAGCGCGTTTAGGACTGAGGGTTCACACAGATACGCAGTATTTT | TRBJ2-3 | . | TRBV7-2 | once
CASSSRTGGERNTIYF | TGTGCCAGCAGCTCCAGGACAGGGGGCGAAAGAAACACCATATATTTT | TRBJ1-3 | TRBD1 | TRBV5-4 | .
CASSSRVGDTDTQYF | TGTGCCAGCAGCTCCAGGGTGGGCGATACAGATACGCAGTATTTT | TRBJ2-3 | . | TRBV5-4 | .
CASSPTQRGDTQYF | TGTGCCAGCTCACCAACCCAGAGGGGGGATACGCAGTATTTT | TRBJ2-3 | . | TRBV18 | .
CASSLGAGFDEQYF | TGTGCCAGCAGCTTGGGAGCGGGGTTCGACGAGCAGTACTTC | TRBJ2-7 | TRBD2 | TRBV7-2 | .
CAWSHRGLYEQYF | TGTGCCTGGAGTCACAGGGGATTGTATGAGCAGTACTTC | TRBJ2-7 | TRBD1 | TRBV30 | .
CATNLLAGGDNEQFF | TGTGCCACCAACCTCCTAGCGGGGGGTGACAATGAGCAGTTCTTC | TRBJ2-1 | TRBD2 | TRBV6-5 | .
CASSEPQGMQYF | TGCGCCAGCAGTGAACCGCAGGGAATGCAGTACTTC | TRBJ2-7 | . | TRBV10-1 | .
CASSLRPERVYGYTF | TGCGCCAGCAGCTTGCGGCCAGAGCGAGTTTATGGCTACACCTTC | TRBJ1-2 | . | TRBV5-1 | .
CASSPGRDYEQYF | TGTGCCAGCAGTCCCGGTCGGGACTACGAGCAGTACTTC | TRBJ2-7 | . | TRBV11-3 | once
CASSVKGPSNQPQHF | TGTGCCAGCAGTGTGAAGGGGCCTAGCAATCAGCCCCAGCATTTT | TRBJ1-5 | . | TRBV6-1 | few
CASSPLSGNGELFF | TGTGCCAGCAGCCCGTTGTCAGGCAACGGGGAGCTGTTTTTT | TRBJ2-2 | . | TRBV28 | .
CASSREGPWNSPLHF | TGTGCCAGCAGTAGGGAGGGGCCTTGGAATTCACCCCTCCACTTT | TRBJ1-6 | . | TRBV2 | few
CASRGWGHGTDTQYF | TGTGCCAGCAGGGGGTGGGGGCATGGCACAGATACGCAGTATTTT | TRBJ2-3 | . | TRBV5-6 | once
CATSRGQQGADGNTIYF | TGTGCCACCAGCAGAGGTCAACAGGGGGCGGATGGAAACACCATATATTTT | TRBJ1-3 | TRBD1 | TRBV15 | .
CASSRVGDTGELFF | TGCGCCAGCAGCCGAGTAGGGGACACCGGGGAGCTGTTTTTT | TRBJ2-2 | . | TRBV4-1 | .
CASSQETGASNTGELFF | TGCGCCAGCAGCCAAGAGACAGGGGCGTCGAACACCGGGGAGCTGTTTTTT | TRBJ2-2 | TRBD1 | TRBV4-1 | few
CASSLTLTSGGDTQYF | TGTGCCAGCAGCTTAACTCTAACTAGCGGTGGAGATACGCAGTATTTT | TRBJ2-3 | TRBD2 | TRBV7-3 | .
CAWSLGSGYTEAFF | TGTGCCTGGAGCCTAGGGTCAGGGTACACTGAAGCTTTCTTT | TRBJ1-1 | . | TRBV30 | .
CASSGTGTLNTGELFF | TGTGCCAGCAGTGGGACAGGGACCCTGAACACCGGGGAGCTGTTTTTT | TRBJ2-2 | TRBD1 | TRBV2 | .
CAQQKGGYTEAFF | TGTGCCCAGCAGAAGGGCGGGTACACTGAAGCTTTCTTT | TRBJ1-1 | . | TRBV30 | .
CASSNPGQGGQPQHF | TGTGCCAGTAGTAACCCAGGACAGGGTGGCCAGCCCCAGCATTTT | TRBJ1-5 | TRBD1 | TRBV19 | .
CASRELGRLNTEAFF | TGTGCCAGCCGGGAACTTGGCAGGCTGAACACTGAAGCTTTCTTT | TRBJ1-1 | . | TRBV19 | few
CASSPTGSNYGYTF | TGCGCCAGCAGCCCGACCGGGTCTAACTATGGCTACACCTTC | TRBJ1-2 | . | TRBV5-1 | .
CASSDREYEQYF | TGTGCCAGCTCGGACAGGGAGTACGAGCAGTACTTC | TRBJ2-7 | TRBD1 | TRBV18 | .
CASSMPGGGLAQETQYF | TGTGCCAGCAGTATGCCCGGGGGGGGACTAGCGCAAGAGACCCAGTACTTC | TRBJ2-5 | TRBD2 | TRBV25-1 | .
CAISERGTGDTEAFF | TGTGCCATCAGTGAGCGGGGGACAGGAGACACTGAAGCTTTCTTT | TRBJ1-1 | TRBD1 | TRBV10-3 | .
CASSHLRQGHEKLFF | TGCGCCAGCAGCCATTTACGACAGGGGCACGAAAAACTGTTTTTT | TRBJ1-4 | TRBD1 | TRBV4-1 | .
CASSHDRGRNEKLFF | TGTGCCAGCAGTCACGACCGAGGCCGGAATGAAAAACTGTTTTTT | TRBJ1-4 | . | TRBV6-5 | .
CSVRDRVVEGEAFF | TGCAGCGTCCGGGACAGGGTCGTTGAGGGCGAAGCTTTCTTT | TRBJ1-1 | TRBD1 | TRBV29-1 | .
CASGRTGLYEQYF | TGTGCCAGCGGCCGGACAGGGTTGTACGAGCAGTACTTC | TRBJ2-7 | TRBD1 | TRBV6-5 | .
CASSLSPGMETQYF | TGTGCCAGCAGCTTAAGCCCAGGGATGGAGACCCAGTACTTC | TRBJ2-5 | . | TRBV11-2 | .
CASSLTLAGYTF | TGTGCCAGCAGCTTGACTCTTGCAGGCTACACCTTC | TRBJ1-2 | . | TRBV5-5 | .
CASSFDRPYGYTF | TGTGCCAGCAGTTTTGACAGACCCTATGGCTACACCTTC | TRBJ1-2 | . | TRBV5-6 | .
CASSELGLAEETQYF | TGTGCCAGCAGTGAATTAGGACTAGCAGAGGAGACCCAGTACTTC | TRBJ2-5 | TRBD2 | TRBV2 | few
CAWHPPRDTNEKLFF | TGTGCCTGGCACCCCCCCAGGGATACTAATGAAAAACTGTTTTTT | TRBJ1-4 | . | TRBV30 | .
CASSGALGGEVAEQYF | TGTGCCAGCAGCGGCGCCCTCGGCGGGGAAGTGGCCGAGCAGTACTTC | TRBJ2-7 | . | TRBV7-7 | .